This T cell receptor (beta chain) was sequenced during a study of HIV-infected patients and healthy controls. TCRdb ran MiXCR on the 5' RACE reads and lists one entry per CDR3 protein. The sample includes tens of thousands of distinct CDR3 sequences, about 19% seen only once; the top ten take over 1.1%. V shed 3 bases and J shed 10 bases, with 20 bases lying between them. Germline CDR1 LNHDA, CDR2 SQIVND (reference sequence). CDR3 length: 15 amino acids. This clonotype came up many times. Sequenced: CD4+ T cells from blood. The receptor's source is a human donor in good health. The gene calls are TRBV19 and TRBJ2-3; D gene unclear. The CDR3 spells CASSILGERGSAQYF. The CDR3, as DNA: TGTGCCAGTAGTATTCTAGGCGAGAGAGGATCGGCGCAGTATTTT.